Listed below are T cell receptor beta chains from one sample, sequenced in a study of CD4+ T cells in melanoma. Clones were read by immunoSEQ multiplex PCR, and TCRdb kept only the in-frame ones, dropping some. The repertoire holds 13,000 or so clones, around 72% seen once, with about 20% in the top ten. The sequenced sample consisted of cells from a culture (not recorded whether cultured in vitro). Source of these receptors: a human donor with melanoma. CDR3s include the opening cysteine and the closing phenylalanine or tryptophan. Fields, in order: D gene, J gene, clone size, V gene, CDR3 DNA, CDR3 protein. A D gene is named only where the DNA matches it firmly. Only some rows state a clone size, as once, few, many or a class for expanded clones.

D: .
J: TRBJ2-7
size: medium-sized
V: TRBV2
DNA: TGTGCCAGCGCTGGCGCATTGGTCTACGAGCAGTACTTC
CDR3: CASAGALVYEQYF

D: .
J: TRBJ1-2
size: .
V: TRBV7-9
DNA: TGTGCCAGCACCCCAAGGGCCGGGGGCTACACCTTC
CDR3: CASTPRAGGYTF

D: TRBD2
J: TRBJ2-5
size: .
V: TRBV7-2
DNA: TGTGCCAGCAGCGCTGGACTAGCGGGGGGGCCGAGGGAGACCCAGTACTTC
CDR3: CASSAGLAGGPRETQYF

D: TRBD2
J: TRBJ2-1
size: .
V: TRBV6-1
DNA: TGTGCCAGCAGGCTAGCGGGGGGGCAGGGTGAGCAGTTCTTC
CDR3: CASRLAGGQGEQFF

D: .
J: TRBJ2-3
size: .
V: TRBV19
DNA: TGTGCCAGTAGTATCTCCCAGGGGAGCCGTGATACGCAGTATTTT
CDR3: CASSISQGSRDTQYF

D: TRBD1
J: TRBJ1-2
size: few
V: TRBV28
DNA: TGTGCCAGCAGTTTATCGGACAGGCGTCTCTATGGCTACACCTTC
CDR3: CASSLSDRRLYGYTF

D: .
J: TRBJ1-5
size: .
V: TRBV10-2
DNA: TGCGCCAGCAGAGCGGCAGGGGACGGAAATCAGCCCCAGCATTTT
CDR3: CASRAAGDGNQPQHF

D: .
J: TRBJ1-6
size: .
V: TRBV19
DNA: TGTGCCAGTACGGGGAGGTCGGATTCACCCCTCCACTTT
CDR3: CASTGRSDSPLHF

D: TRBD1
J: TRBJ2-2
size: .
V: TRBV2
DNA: TGTGCCAGCCGGACAGGGTCGGCCGGGGAGCTGTTTTTT
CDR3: CASRTGSAGELFF

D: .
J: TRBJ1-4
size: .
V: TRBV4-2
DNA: TGTGCCAGCAGTAAATCCGGGACATACGGGGAAAAACTGTTTTTT
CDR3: CASSKSGTYGEKLFF

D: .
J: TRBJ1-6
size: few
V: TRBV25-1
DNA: TGTGCCAGCAGTGGATGGGATAATTCACCCCTCCACTTT
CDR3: CASSGWDNSPLHF

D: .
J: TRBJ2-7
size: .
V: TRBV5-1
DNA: TGCGCCAGCAGCTTGGAGTACGGACCCTCCTACGAGCAGTACTTC
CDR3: CASSLEYGPSYEQYF

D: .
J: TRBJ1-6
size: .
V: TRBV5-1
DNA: TGCGCCAGCAGCTTGCGCAGTGATAATTCACCCCTCCACTTT
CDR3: CASSLRSDNSPLHF

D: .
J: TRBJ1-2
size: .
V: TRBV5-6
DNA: TGTGCCAGCAGCTCTCCTTCCGTAGACTACGACGGCTACACCTTC
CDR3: CASSSPSVDYDGYTF

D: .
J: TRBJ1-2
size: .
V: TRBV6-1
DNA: TGTGCCAGCAGTGAAGGTCCCGGCAGGATAAGTGGCTACACCTTC
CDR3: CASSEGPGRISGYTF

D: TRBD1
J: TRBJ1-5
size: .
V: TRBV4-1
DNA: TGCGCCAGCAGCCAAGGGGACAGTCGGGTTCAGCCCCAGCATTTT
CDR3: CASSQGDSRVQPQHF

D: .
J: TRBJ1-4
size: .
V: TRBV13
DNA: TGTGCCAGCAGCTTAGGGCGCCGTAATGAAAAACTGTTTTTT
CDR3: CASSLGRRNEKLFF

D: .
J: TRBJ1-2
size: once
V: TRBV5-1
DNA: TGCGCCAGCAGCTTGGAACGAGGAAGGGACGGCTACACCTTC
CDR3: CASSLERGRDGYTF

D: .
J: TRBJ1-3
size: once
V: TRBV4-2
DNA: TGTGCCAGCAGCAGGGATGGGACGGTCGGAAACACCATATATTTT
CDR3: CASSRDGTVGNTIYF

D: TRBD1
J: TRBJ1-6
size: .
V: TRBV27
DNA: TGTGCCAGCAGCCGGACAGGCCCCGTTTCACCCCTCCACTTT
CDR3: CASSRTGPVSPLHF

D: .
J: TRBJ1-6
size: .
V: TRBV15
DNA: TGTGCCACCAGCAGAGACTCGGCAGGGCCCCGTTCACCCCTCCACTTT
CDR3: CATSRDSAGPRSPLHF

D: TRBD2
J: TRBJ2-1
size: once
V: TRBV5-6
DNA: TGTGCCAGCACTCCGAATTGGGCAGGACTAGCGGGGGGGCCTGGTGAGCAGTTCTTC
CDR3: CASTPNWAGLAGGPGEQFF